The clone carrying this T cell receptor (beta chain) was counted ten times or more. Its antigen is still unknown. This entry is derived from a study of blood T cells in healthy people across ages. The study's findings and limits: When set beside aged donors, long-lived donors presented more naive CD4+ cells and higher diversity. A conclusive naive versus antigen-experienced comparison was prevented by the unsorted PBMCs.

Each donor gave roughly 10 milliliters of peripheral blood. The CDR3 length is 14 residues. The germline V and J ends were trimmed by 6 bases and 6 bases, with 12 bases remaining between them. The use of a sample-barcoded 5' primer and a J-beta primer mix characterized a second PCR of roughly 7 to 11 cycles. MiXCR, run by TCRdb on the 5' RACE reads, gives a single entry per CDR3 protein. Of about 630,000 distinct CDR3 sequences in the sample, approximately 21% are singletons; the top ten hold 3% to 4.5%. The chain carries TRBV12-3 or TRBV12-4 and TRBJ1-6; possibly TRBD1 for D (5 bases). The TCR comes from a man between 65 and 79 years old in good health. The sample consisted of blood. CDR3 DNA: TGTGCCAGCAGCCCTCAGGGAAGTAATTCACCCCTCCACTTT. This translates into CASSPQGSNSPLHF.